This record concerns one TCR beta chain sequence. The data were taken from a study of cytomegalovirus exposure and HLA in healthy donors. Vbeta (60) and Jbeta (13) primers were used in the PCR. The assay was immunoSEQ multiplex PCR, and TCRdb's table has in-frame clones only and misses some. Here the sample spans about 140,000 clones, roughly 80% being singletons. The CDR3 consists of 18 residues. Losses at the gene ends were 4 bases for V and 3 bases for J; bases not matched to a gene: 14. Germline CDR1 is SGHTS and CDR2 is YDEGEE. Sequenced: PBMCs. The clonotype was recovered from a female donor in good health and CMV-seronegative. The chain couples TRBV5-8 to TRBJ2-4, with 9 bases aligning to TRBD1. In nucleotides, the CDR3 is TGTGCCAGCAGCCCCCGGGACAGGGAGTTAGTAGGCAAAAACATTCAGTACTTC. It translates to CASSPRDRELVGKNIQYF.